These T cell receptor beta chains were read from a single sample in a study of cytomegalovirus exposure and HLA in healthy donors. The table came from immunoSEQ multiplex PCR; TCRdb's copy has only in-frame clones and leaves some out. The sample holds about 90,000 clones. Sequences were obtained from PBMCs. The source of these receptors is a woman between 25 and 40 years old in good health and CMV-seronegative. Both conserved end residues are part of each CDR3. D genes are given only for firm matches.

J,V,D,CDR3,DNA
TRBJ2-1,TRBV15,TRBD2,CATSTSSGSGDEQFF,TGTGCCACCAGCACCTCTAGCGGGAGTGGGGATGAGCAGTTCTTC
TRBJ1-5,TRBV5-1,NA,CASSSGLGPQHF,TGCGCCAGCAGCTCTGGACTTGGGCCCCAGCATTTT
TRBJ1-1,TRBV15,NA,CATSRARGGRTYGTEAFF,TGTGCCACCAGCAGGGCCCGGGGGGGGCGAACCTACGGGACTGAAGCTTTCTTT
TRBJ1-1,TRBV6-1,NA,CASSATGMNTEAFF,TGTGCCAGCAGTGCAACAGGTATGAACACTGAAGCTTTCTTT
TRBJ2-7,TRBV6-1,TRBD2,CASTVDGGSTYEQYF,TGTGCCAGCACTGTTGACGGCGGGAGTACCTACGAGCAGTACTTC
TRBJ2-7,TRBV19,TRBD1,CASSSQRTGVEQYF,TGTGCCAGTAGTAGTCAAAGGACAGGGGTGGAGCAGTACTTC
TRBJ1-1,TRBV7-9,TRBD1,CASSARTGVNTEAFF,TGTGCCAGCAGCGCCCGGACAGGGGTGAACACTGAAGCTTTCTTT
TRBJ2-3,TRBV7-9,TRBD1,CASSLPPDRDSTDTQYF,TGTGCCAGCAGCCTACCCCCGGACAGGGACAGCACAGATACGCAGTATTTT
TRBJ2-3,TRBV6-1,NA,CASSVLTASTDTQYF,TGTGCCAGCAGTGTGCTGACAGCCAGCACAGATACGCAGTATTTT
TRBJ1-3,TRBV7-2,NA,CASSSSTGPNSGNTIYF,TGTGCCAGCAGCTCATCGACAGGTCCCAACTCTGGAAACACCATATATTTT
TRBJ2-7,TRBV19,NA,CASSIGSGTGAYEQYF,TGTGCCAGTAGTATTGGGAGCGGGACAGGCGCCTACGAGCAGTACTTC
TRBJ2-7,TRBV19,NA,CASSSGLGSSYEQYF,TGTGCCAGTAGTTCAGGACTGGGGAGCTCCTACGAGCAGTACTTC
TRBJ2-3,TRBV14,NA,CASSPGLATDTQYF,TGTGCCAGCAGTCCTGGACTGGCGACAGATACGCAGTATTTT
TRBJ2-2,TRBV7-3,TRBD1,CASSPWDRGSGELFF,TGTGCCAGCAGCCCGTGGGACAGGGGGTCCGGGGAGCTGTTTTTT
TRBJ1-2,TRBV7-3,NA,CASSLNGGYYYGYTF,TGTGCCAGCAGCTTAAACGGCGGTTATTATTATGGCTACACCTTC
TRBJ1-1,TRBV19,NA,CASRYREITFMNTEAFF,TGTGCCAGTAGGTACAGGGAGATCACGTTCATGAACACTGAAGCTTTCTTT
TRBJ1-1,TRBV7-8,NA,CASSLVGMTAFF,TGTGCCAGCAGCTTAGTAGGAATGACTGCTTTCTTT
TRBJ1-5,TRBV19,TRBD1,CASRVDREYTQPQHF,TGTGCCAGTAGGGTGGACAGGGAATATACTCAGCCCCAGCATTTT
TRBJ1-2,TRBV28,NA,CASSLFREASYGYTF,TGTGCCAGCAGCCTATTCAGGGAGGCGAGCTATGGCTACACCTTC
TRBJ2-1,TRBV6-5,NA,CASSIGRGSYNEQFF,TGTGCCAGCAGTATCGGGCGGGGCTCCTACAATGAGCAGTTCTTC
TRBJ2-7,TRBV27,NA,CASSLRRSSYEQYF,TGTGCCAGCAGTTTACGACGGAGCTCCTACGAGCAGTACTTC
TRBJ2-7,TRBV7-3,NA,CASSLTGGPGSEQYF,TGTGCCAGCAGCTTAACGGGGGGGCCGGGAAGCGAGCAGTACTTC
TRBJ2-7,TRBV28,TRBD1,CASSYPGTGSPYEQYF,TGTGCCAGCAGTTACCCCGGGACAGGATCCCCCTACGAGCAGTACTTC
TRBJ2-7,TRBV7-8,TRBD1,CASRNRGRSHEQYF,TGTGCCAGCAGAAACAGGGGGCGAAGCCACGAGCAGTACTTC
TRBJ1-3,TRBV28,TRBD1,CASSFFISGGYRNTIYF,TGTGCCAGCAGTTTTTTTATTTCAGGGGGCTATAGAAACACCATATATTTT
TRBJ2-7,TRBV2,NA,CAGGVRHEQYF,TGTGCCGGCGGGGTTCGCCACGAGCAGTACTTC
TRBJ1-5,TRBV5-8,TRBD1,CASRPTGSSNQPQHF,TGTGCCAGCAGACCGACAGGGTCCAGCAATCAGCCCCAGCATTTT
TRBJ2-1,TRBV10-3,TRBD2,CAISYSGGARQNEQFF,TGTGCCATCAGTTATAGCGGGGGGGCGCGTCAGAATGAGCAGTTCTTC
TRBJ2-3,TRBV4-1,NA,CASSQAGLQRGYF,TGCGCCAGCAGCCAGGCGGGACTTCAACGGGGGTATTTT
TRBJ2-6,TRBV4-2,NA,CASSQDRSASGANVLTF,TGTGCCAGCAGCCAAGATCGTAGCGCGTCTGGGGCCAACGTCCTGACTTTC
TRBJ2-1,TRBV7-3,TRBD1,CASSLNRGQEEQFF,TGTGCCAGCAGCCTCAACAGGGGGCAGGAAGAGCAGTTCTTC
TRBJ1-1,TRBV19,NA,CASSIQGFNTEAFF,TGTGCCAGTAGTATCCAGGGATTCAACACTGAAGCTTTCTTT
TRBJ2-7,TRBV6-5,TRBD1,CAIGRDSKHYEQYF,TGTGCCATAGGAAGGGACAGCAAACATTACGAGCAGTACTTC
TRBJ2-1,TRBV10-1,TRBD2,CASSESLGGNEQFF,TGCGCCAGCAGTGAGTCGCTGGGAGGGAATGAGCAGTTCTTC
TRBJ1-5,TRBV6-1,TRBD1,CASSGTGGSEPQHF,TGTGCCAGCAGTGGCACAGGGGGCAGCGAGCCCCAGCATTTT
TRBJ1-2,TRBV7-2,NA,CASSLSPGDGYTF,TGTGCCAGCAGTCTCTCACCCGGGGATGGCTACACCTTC